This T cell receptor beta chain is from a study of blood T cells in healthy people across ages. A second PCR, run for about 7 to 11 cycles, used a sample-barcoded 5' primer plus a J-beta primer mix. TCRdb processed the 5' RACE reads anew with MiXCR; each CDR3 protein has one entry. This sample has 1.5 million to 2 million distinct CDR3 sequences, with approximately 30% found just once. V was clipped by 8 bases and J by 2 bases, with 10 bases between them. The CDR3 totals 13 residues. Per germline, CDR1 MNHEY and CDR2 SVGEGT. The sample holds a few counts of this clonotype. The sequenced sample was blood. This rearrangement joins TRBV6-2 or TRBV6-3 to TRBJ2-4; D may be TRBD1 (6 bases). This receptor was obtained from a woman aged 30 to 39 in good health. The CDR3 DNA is TGTGCCAGCGGGGGCGCGTCCAAAAACATTCAGTACTTC. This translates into CASGGASKNIQYF.